This passage covers 11 T cell receptor beta chains from one sample sequenced in a study of cytomegalovirus exposure and HLA in healthy donors (dated by TCRdb to about 2017). The library was prepared using the immunoSEQ multiplex PCR assay. The multiplex PCR relied on a mix of 60 forward primers for TCR Vbeta segments and 13 reverse primers for TCR Jbeta segments. The immuneACCESS repertoire file appears here via TCRdb, limited to in-frame rearrangements. These files lack a portion of the clones; in checked studies, under half of the deficit traces to unresolved V genes, and the cause of the others is not known. The sample data list 200,000 to 250,000 clones, and around 83% of these were observed just once. The ten largest clones add up to 2.5% to 3% of the sample. What was sequenced was PBMCs. Receptors originate from a woman aged 40 to 50 in good health and CMV-seronegative.

V gene TRBV25-1 combines with J gene TRBJ1-2; 9 positions match TRBD1. Germline trimming cut 5 bases from V and 3 bases from J; bases unmatched to any gene: 10. Germline CDR1 is MGHDK and CDR2 is SYGVNS. This CDR3 is built from 16 residues. DNA for the CDR3: TGTGCCAGCAGTTCACAGGGGGCGCGAAGTGACTATGGCTACACCTTC. Translated: CASSSQGARSDYGYTF.

The V and J genes are TRBV30 and TRBJ2-5; 11 bases are shared with TRBD2. The CDR3 loop spans 15 amino acids. The germline V gene has CDR1 GTSNPN and CDR2 SVGIG (reference sequence). J gave up 4 bases and V 4 bases, and 8 bases lay outside the gene matches. Written as DNA, the CDR3 is TGTGCCTGGAAGCTCGAAGGGACTAGCGGAGAGACCCAGTACTTC. This sequence encodes CAWKLEGTSGETQYF.

The gene calls are TRBV9 and TRBJ1-5; weak D call: TRBD1 (5 bases). The ends were cut back, 3 bases at V and 8 bases at J, with 21 bases in the middle. The length of the CDR3 is 16 residues. The germline CDR1 and CDR2 sequences are SGDLS and YYNGEE. Here the CDR3 reads CASSERGGSPWEPQHF. CDR3 DNA sequence: TGTGCCAGCAGCGAGAGGGGAGGGTCGCCGTGGGAGCCCCAGCATTTT.

The chain joins TRBV5-1 to TRBJ2-6, with 8 bases fitting TRBD1. V lost 5 bases, J lost 0 bases, and 1 base stayed unmatched. Germline values: CDR1 SGHRS, CDR2 YFSETQ. The CDR3 consists of 15 residues. The CDR3 nucleotides are TGCGCCAGCAGTACAGGGGGCTCTGGGGCCAACGTCCTGACTTTC. This gives the protein CASSTGGSGANVLTF.

The V and J genes are TRBV21-1 and TRBJ1-5; the table's D call, TRBD1, was not checked against the DNA. TRBV21-1 is a listed pseudogene. This CDR3 region has 17 residues. CDR3 sequence (DNA): TGTGCCAGCAGTAAGGACAGAAGCGCATATAGCAATCAGCCCCAGCATTTT. The encoded protein is CASSKDRSAYSNQPQHF.

Regarding this clone: Other DNA sequences in this sample translate to the same CDR3. This chain joins TRBV29-1 and TRBJ2-1; D is ambiguous. Per germline, CDR1 SQVTM and CDR2 ANQGSEA. This CDR3 region has 11 residues. V gave up 6 bases and J gave up 4 bases, with 7 bases separating them. The CDR3 region has the DNA TGCAGCGTGGGCAGGTACAATGAGCAGTTCTTC. It encodes CSVGRYNEQFF.

The J gene is TRBJ2-1, the V gene TRBV19; 11 nucleotides align to TRBD2. With V trimmed by 1 base and J by 4 bases, 6 bases remained unmatched. The CDR3 spans 17 residues. The germline gives CDR1 LNHDA, CDR2 SQIVND (reference sequence). In DNA, the CDR3 is TGTGCCAGTAGTATAGGGGGACTAGCGGAACTGTACAATGAGCAGTTCTTC. This sequence encodes CASSIGGLAELYNEQFF.

The CDR3 DNA is TGTGCCAGCAGCGTAGCACCAGGGACTGAAGCTTTCTTT. This gives the protein CASSVAPGTEAFF. The genes are TRBV9 and TRBJ1-1, with D perhaps TRBD1 (5 bases). The CDR3 consists of 13 residues. V dropped 0 bases and J dropped 5 bases, with 8 bases sitting between them. Germline V gene lookup returns CDR1 SGDLS and CDR2 YYNGEE.

This chain connects TRBV6-6 to TRBJ1-4; D remains unclear. The CDR3 consists of 15 residues. Trimming shortened V by 2 bases and J by 3 bases, and 10 bases separated the two germline ends. Germline V gene lookup returns CDR1 MNHNY and CDR2 SVGAGI (reference sequence). The CDR3 nucleotides are TGTGCCAGCAGTTACCGGGGAGAACCTAATGAAAAACTGTTTTTT. As protein: CASSYRGEPNEKLFF.

This chain links TRBV19 with TRBJ2-3; the match to TRBD2 covers 7 bases. V dropped 4 bases and J dropped 4; count of bases not matched to a gene: 14. The CDR3 spans 17 residues. The germline V gene has CDR1 LNHDA and CDR2 SQIVND (reference sequence). CDR3 bases: TGTGCCAGTAGTAGGGCGGGAGAGTCCCTCGGGGCAGATACGCAGTATTTT. It yields the protein CASSRAGESLGADTQYF.

The V gene is TRBV4-1, the J gene TRBJ2-7, with TRBD2 matching 10 bases. The J segment lost 5 bases and the V segment lost 2 bases, leaving 3 bases of the junction unmatched. This CDR3 is built from 14 residues. The V gene's germline CDR1 is MGHRA and CDR2 YSYEKL. The CDR3 region is CASSQLAGVNEQYF. DNA for the CDR3: TGCGCCAGCAGCCAACTAGCGGGAGTGAACGAGCAGTACTTC.